A selection of T cell receptor beta chains follows, all from one sample in a study of PD-L1 blockade in urothelial cancer. Assay used: immunoSEQ multiplex PCR; TCRdb lists only in-frame clones, some missing. Of approximately 63,000 clones listed, 75% to 85% were seen once; the top ten hold roughly 1.5%. The sequencing used PBMCs, collected around atezolizumab (anti-PD-L1) treatment. The receptors stem from a man between 65 and 85 years old with urothelial cancer. Both conserved end residues are part of each CDR3.

>13|TRBV19
CASGAGRAYEQYF
>15|TRBV29-1
CSVAQQGMANEKLFF
>15|TRBV27
CASSLTGVRSYEQYF
>13|TRBV7-9
CASSLGTVGLNTF
>18|TRBV11-3
CASSLAGTSAGEGNEQFF
>16|TRBV4-1
CASSQDRILSTGELFF
>13|TRBV7-6
CASSPPRGETQYF
>13|TRBV18
CASSPPGQNIQYF
>15|TRBV7-9
CASSLGLAGGNEQFF
>13|TRBV5-1
CASSGTVSYEQYF
>14|TRBV2
CASGRLTTNGEQYF
>15|TRBV28
CASSSHQGLNTEAFF
>14|TRBV10-3
CAISESGGADGYTF
>13|TRBV12-5
CASGLSYSYEQYF
>12|TRBV5-5
CASVDRAYEQYF
>15|TRBV19
CASSLTGGGGSEQFF
>14|TRBV4-1
CASSQEDRETEAFF
>17|TRBV4-2
CASSLLGLAGDTGELFF
>15|TRBV7-2
CASSLEGQLQETQYF
>15|TRBV11-3
CASSLRSEQYNEQFF
>13|TRBV25-1
CASTGQVQETQYF
>15|TRBV7-6
CASSPRAAGAGELFF
>16|TRBV5-1
CASSFSSGSGTDTQYF
>14|TRBV19
CASSMGRESNEQFF
>15|TRBV7-9
CASSLGLAATDTQYF
>15|TRBV7-2
CASSLVGMGYNEQFF
>18|TRBV15
CATSREQGMGGLYNEQFF
>13|TRBV5-6
CASSLAVNEKLFF
>18|TRBV7-9
CASSLDETSGRAENEQFF